This T cell receptor beta chain was captured by sequencing in a study of vaccination and CD4 T cells after COVID-19 (dated by TCRdb to between 2021 and 2023). Regarding the study in general: The convalescent cohort included six males and four females, with two Hispanic individuals, seven Caucasians, two Asians and one multiracial person. Participants got two doses of the Pfizer-BioNTech BNT162b2 vaccine (n=8) or two doses of the Moderna mRNA-1273 vaccine (n=2). Post-COVID blood samples were collected from convalescent patients a median of approximately 100 days after diagnosis, with a range of roughly 35 to 161 days. Post-vaccine blood samples were obtained a median of roughly 75 days after the second vaccine dose, with a range of roughly 13 to 250 days. Culture stimuli were overlapping spike peptide pools from SARS-CoV-2 and from the common cold coronaviruses HCoV-NL63, HCoV-OC43 and HCoV-229E. Control cultures received a CEFX viral epitope pool as the positive control, an HIV-1 Nef peptide pool as the negative control, or no peptide. In around 10 COVID-19 convalescent patients and 4 infection-naive healthy vaccine recipients, researchers compared the spike-specific CD4+ TCR repertoire from before mRNA vaccination with the repertoire from after. An earlier paper using these donors assessed, at the TCR clonotype level, memory CD4+ T cell crossreactivity between SARS-CoV-2 and common cold coronavirus spike proteins. Results the study describes overall, beyond this receptor: An increase in the median number of SARS-CoV-2-reactive clonotypes from approximately 20 after infection to approximately 41 after vaccination was observed, but the change was not found to be significant. Relatively few convalescent patients were included in the study, and early timepoints after natural infection were not analyzed. In convalescent patients, nearly all vaccine-specific clones (304 of 307) were found to be mono-reactive for SARS-CoV-2 spike rather than cross-reactive with common cold coronaviruses. Among convalescent patients, a median roughly 90% of the SARS-CoV-2-reactive clones seen after vaccination appeared only after vaccination, which suggests priming specific to the vaccine.

Remarks on this clonotype: There is no known antigen for this receptor. No base quality information exists; no much larger clone differs at one position.

Library preparation used PCR. DNA from cultured CD4+ T cells underwent TCR sequencing with the Oncomine TCR Beta short-read assay at the Johns Hopkins FTIC core. Genomic DNA was extracted from the cultured CD4+ T cells with the QIAamp micro DNA kit. Oncomine TCR Beta libraries from cultured CD4+ T cells were pooled using unique dual indexes and sequenced on an Illumina iSeq 100. Per the original workflow: Non-productive sequences were filtered out, and CDR3s that did not start with C, did not end with F or W, or were shorter than 7 amino acids were discarded. The MANAFEST web application identified antigen-specific clonotypes by comparing peptide-stimulated wells against reference wells and other culture wells. Positive clones required FDR below 0.05, an odds ratio above 5, and productive frequency above 0.1% in at least two of three replicate wells. Cross-reactive clonotypes were defined as significantly expanded in both SARS-CoV-2 spike wells and at least one common cold coronavirus spike condition. Levenshtein distances (stringdist) and unrooted phylogenetic trees (ape) in R version 3.6.1 were used to assess CDR3 homology. Through fastp at Q25 and MiXCR, TCRdb rebuilt clones from the public reads, retaining in-frame beta chains. Rows matching on CDR3 protein sequence are summarized as one entry with the most common DNA and genes. These V and J calls derive from TCRdb rather than the authors' analysis. This sample gives several thousand distinct CDR3 sequences in total; about 45% of them show up just once. The ten largest account for roughly 20% of the sample.

V loses 6 bases at its end and J loses 3 bases; junction bases beyond the gene matches: 7. The germline V gene (reference sequence) sets CDR1 to SGHNT and CDR2 to YYREEE. The CDR3 has 14 amino acids, counting the end cysteine and phenylalanine. Solely the CDR3 DNA is kept, with 42 bases framed from the first base. The sample's treatment or condition, from its label and the paper: approximately 9-day PBMC culture with coronavirus spike peptide pools or control peptides (ViraFEST assay). CD4+ T cells from unexposed donors were collected before the COVID-19 pandemic (2011-2018). To expand antigen-specific T cells with peptide pools and then pick out the expanded clonotypes through TCR sequencing, the study relied on the ViraFEST assay. PBMCs were cultured at about 2 million per well in IMDM supplemented with about 5% human AB serum and about 10 IU/ml IL-2, with 9.5 to 10 ug/ml peptide pools added. Half of the culture medium was replaced with fresh IL-2-containing medium on days 3 and 7. After nine to eleven days of culture, CD4+ T cells were isolated by negative selection with the EasySep CD4+ T cell isolation kit. As cell number allowed, CD4+ T cells from unexposed donors were tested for reactivity to SARS-CoV-2 S and N and to four common cold coronavirus spike pools. PBMCs were separated from whole blood using Ficoll-Paque Plus gradient centrifugation and then either used fresh or cryopreserved at -140C. Each culture condition was generally run in triplicate wells. The leukapheresis product for the unexposed donors was obtained through commercial purchase.

The TCR sequence derives from a human donor in good health. The sample taken for sequencing was CD4+ T cells from blood, cultured in vitro. The sequence links TRBV5-4 to TRBJ1-1, with 8 bases matching TRBD1. The DNA sequence follows: TGTGCCAGCAACCAAGGACAGGGAGACACTGAAGCTTTCTTT. Its translation is CASNQGQGDTEAFF.